One sample yielded the 32 T cell receptor beta chains listed below, sequenced in a study of blood T cell repertoires in COVID-19. Assay used: immunoSEQ multiplex PCR; TCRdb lists only in-frame clones, some missing. The sample carries 650,000 to 800,000 clones, just under 90% recorded once. Material: peripheral blood. The origin of the receptors is a woman between 18 and 30 years old with acute or convalescent COVID-19.

This clone was seen at least ten times. V and J are TRBV30 and TRBJ1-2, with D maybe TRBD1 (5 bases). Trimming stripped 7 bases from V and 4 bases from J, with 16 bases between. The CDR3 consists of 13 residues. Germline CDR1 is GTSNPN and CDR2 is SVGIG (reference sequence). CDR3 in DNA: TGTGCCTTGGCAACAGGTCTGGGCTATGGCTACACCTTC. Its protein is CALATGLGYGYTF. The variable domain in full, with the rest retrieved from reference TRBV30 and TRBJ1-2, is SQTIHQWPATLVQPVGSPLSLECTVEGTSNPNLYWYRQAAGRGLQLLFYSVGIGQISSEVPQNLSASRPQDRQFILSSKKLLLSDSGFYLCALATGLGYGYTFGSGTRLTVV.

This sequence joins TRBV6-6 and TRBJ2-7, with D maybe TRBD1 (5 bases). V lost 0 bases and J lost 3, with 15 bases in between. Per the germline V gene, CDR1 is MNHNY and CDR2 is SVGAGI (reference sequence). The CDR3 consists of 16 residues. CDR3 in DNA: TGTGCCAGCAGTTACTCGAAAAGGTTGACAGACTACGAGCAGTACTTC. Translation: CASSYSKRLTDYEQYF.

CDR3 region: CASSSPLLNTEAFF. The CDR3 bases are TGTGCCAGCAGCTCCCCCCTTCTGAACACTGAAGCTTTCTTT. The chain couples TRBV7-8 to TRBJ1-1; no clear D gene. The CDR3 totals 14 residues. V lost 4 bases to trimming and J lost 0 bases, with 9 bases between them. The V gene's germline CDR1 is SGHVS and CDR2 FQNEAQ.

The chain recombines TRBV4-1 with TRBJ1-2; D remains ambiguous. This CDR3 region has 15 residues. Looked up from germline, CDR1 is MGHRA and CDR2 is YSYEKL. The V end was cut by 1 base, the J end by 3 bases, with 12 bases between. The CDR3 region is CASSQAMVVDYGYTF. The CDR3 region has the DNA TGCGCCAGCAGCCAAGCCATGGTAGTCGACTATGGCTACACCTTC.

The chain employs TRBV30 and TRBJ1-2; D is unresolved. Germline V gene sequence: CDR1 GTSNPN, CDR2 SVGIG (reference sequence). There are 11 residues in the CDR3. V shed 3 bases and J shed 13 bases, with 15 bases lying between them. CDR3 residues: CAWSHPLSSTF. The CDR3 DNA sequence: TGTGCCTGGAGCCATCCATTGAGCTCCACCTTC.

This clone was observed once. V usage is TRBV6-2 or TRBV6-3 and J usage is TRBJ1-1, with 8 nucleotides matching TRBD1. Germline V CDR1 and CDR2: MNHEY, SVGEGT. The ends lost 5 bases at V and 5 bases at J; junction bases unmatched: 7. This CDR3 is 14 amino acids long. In DNA, the CDR3 is TGTGCCAGCAGTCGCGGACAGGGCGAGACTGAAGCTTTCTTT. Its translation: CASSRGQGETEAFF.

The chain employs TRBV7-4 and TRBJ1-5; D remains unclear. The CDR3 runs to 15 residues. Germline loops: CDR1 SGHVT, CDR2 SQSDAQ. The V and J ends lost 3 bases and 0 bases respectively, with 9 bases between them. The CDR3 here is CASSFELYSNQPQHF. CDR3 nucleotide sequence: TGTGCCAGCAGCTTCGAACTCTATAGCAATCAGCCCCAGCATTTT.

CDR3 loop: CASTVGQGNNSPLHF. The CDR3 nucleotides are TGTGCCAGCACCGTAGGACAGGGAAATAATTCACCCCTCCACTTT. The rearrangement joins TRBV2 to TRBJ1-6, with TRBD1 matching 8 bases. CDR1 and CDR2 from the germline V gene are SNHLY and FYNNEI. Trimming took 7 bases from V and 5 from J; bases not matched to a gene: 7. CDR3 length equals 15 residues.

The gene calls are TRBV10-3 and TRBJ2-7, with TRBD1 matching 7 bases. Germline V CDR1 and CDR2: ENHRY, SYGVKD. V lost 3 bases, J lost 4 bases, and 0 bases stayed unmatched. CDR3 length equals 12 residues. The DNA for the CDR3 is TGTGCCATCAGTGACAGGGGGTACGAGCAGTACTTC. It specifies CAISDRGYEQYF.

The rearrangement links TRBV19 to TRBJ1-5; 7 bases line up with TRBD1. The CDR3 extends over 16 amino acids. Germline CDR1 is LNHDA and CDR2 is SQIVND (reference sequence). V shed 2 bases and J 1 base; nucleotides not matched to a gene: 5. As DNA, the CDR3 is TGTGCCAGTAGTATAACAGGGGTCGGGAGCAATCAGCCCCAGCATTTT. It is translated as CASSITGVGSNQPQHF.

The J gene is TRBJ2-2, the V gene TRBV7-9; 9 bases align to TRBD2. The junction had 10 bases not matched to a gene; V was cut back by 8 bases and J by 3 bases. Germline-derived CDR1 and CDR2 are SEHNR and FQNEAQ (reference sequence). The CDR3 has 16 residues. This CDR3 is CASAREAGGYTGELFF. CDR3 in DNA: TGTGCCAGCGCCCGGGAAGCGGGGGGATACACCGGGGAGCTGTTTTTT.

The chain links TRBV21-1 to TRBJ1-2; the table's TRBD1 call for D was not verified on the DNA. TRBV21-1 constitutes a pseudogene. The CDR3 has 17 amino acids. CDR3 sequence reads: CASSFCQRTGQAVAYTF. The DNA of the CDR3 is TGTGCCAGCAGCTTCTGCCAACGTACCGGACAGGCCGTGGCCTACACCTTC.

The V call is TRBV29-1, the J call TRBJ1-1, with a tentative D call TRBD1 (5 bases). From germline, CDR1 is SQVTM and CDR2 ANQGSEA. This CDR3 spans 13 amino acids. The germline V and J ends were trimmed by 3 bases and 6 bases, with 14 bases remaining between them. The CDR3 DNA reads TGCAGCGTTGATAGGGGCAGGATGTCTGAAGCTTTCTTT. Its protein product is CSVDRGRMSEAFF.

This chain joins TRBV5-6 and TRBJ1-2; unclear D gene. The V end lost 0 bases, the J end lost 8 bases, and 8 bases lay between the germline ends. Germline V CDR1 and CDR2: SGHDT, YYEEEE. The CDR3 is made up of 12 amino acids. The DNA for the CDR3 is TGTGCCAGCAGCTTGGACGCCCGGGGCTACACCTTC. This codes for CASSLDARGYTF.

This chain joins TRBV2 and TRBJ1-1, with TRBD1 identical over 8 bases. CDR1 SNHLY and CDR2 FYNNEI come from the germline V gene. The CDR3 consists of 13 residues. Trimming cost V 7 bases and J 3 bases; bases outside gene matches: 4. In nucleotides, the CDR3 is TGTGCCAGCACCGGACAGGGCCACACTGAAGCTTTCTTT. Translating it yields CASTGQGHTEAFF.

V and J are TRBV14 and TRBJ1-3, with D unclear. CDR3 length equals 15 residues. Germline CDR1 is SGHDN and CDR2 is FVKESK. The V gene lost 1 base and the J gene lost 4 bases, with 11 bases spanning the gap. The DNA for the CDR3 is TGTGCCAGCAGCCAAGCTAGAGTATTGGGAAACACCATATATTTT. It encodes CASSQARVLGNTIYF.

This clone has a single count. The rearrangement links TRBV7-3 to TRBJ1-1; D call uncertain. This CDR3 contains 14 residues. Per germline, CDR1 SGHTA and CDR2 FQGTGA. Trimming shortened V by 2 bases and J by 1 base, and 8 bases separated the two germline ends. The CDR3 region is CASSLVSGNTEAFF. The CDR3 nucleotides are TGTGCCAGCAGCTTAGTTTCGGGGAACACTGAAGCTTTCTTT.

The V call is TRBV5-6, the J call TRBJ1-1; 7 bases match TRBD1. The CDR3 length is 11 residues. Germline lookup yields CDR1 SGHDT and CDR2 YYEEEE. Trimming cost V 4 bases and J 9 bases; bases outside gene matches: 3. The CDR3 nucleotides read TGTGCCAGCAGCATGACAGGGAAAGCTTTCTTT. Residues: CASSMTGKAFF.

This rearrangement joins TRBV3-1 (or the pseudogene TRBV3-2) to TRBJ1-4; 11 bases are shared with TRBD1. V lost 1 base, J lost 0 bases, and 10 bases stayed unmatched. CDR1 is LGHDT and CDR2 is YNNKEL in the germline V gene (reference sequence). There are 20 residues in the CDR3. This CDR3 reads CASSQGKSGQGVSTNEKLFF. In nucleotides, the CDR3 is TGTGCCAGCAGCCAAGGAAAGTCGGGACAGGGGGTTTCAACTAATGAAAAACTGTTTTTT.

There are a few counts of this clone. The gene calls are TRBV6-6 and TRBJ2-1; a possible D gene is TRBD2 (5 bases). This CDR3 has 13 residues. Germline values: CDR1 MNHNY, CDR2 SVGAGI (reference sequence). V was shortened by 4 bases and J by 7 bases, with 11 bases between the two germline ends. The CDR3, as DNA: TGTGCCAGCAGTTTCCCCGAGGGTAATGAGCAGTTCTTC. Its translation: CASSFPEGNEQFF.

V gene TRBV10-2 combines with J gene TRBJ2-2; weak D call: TRBD2 (6 bases). Germline CDR1 is WSHSY and CDR2 is SAAADI. Trimming removed 6 bases from V and 8 bases from J, with 10 bases in between. This CDR3 has 12 residues. The CDR3 sequence is CASRREKGELFF. The CDR3 coding sequence is TGCGCCAGCAGACGGGAGAAGGGGGAGCTGTTTTTT.

This chain links TRBV28 with TRBJ2-7; TRBD2 is a possible D gene (5 bases). The CDR3 sequence is 15 residues long. The V and J ends lost 4 bases and 2 bases respectively, with 15 bases between them. Per germline, CDR1 MDHEN and CDR2 SYDVKM. CDR3 in amino acids: CASSSPGSTPYEQYF. The CDR3 DNA is TGTGCCAGCAGTTCCCCGGGATCAACACCCTACGAGCAGTACTTC.

V is TRBV4-1 and J is TRBJ2-7, with D hard to call. Trimming took 0 bases from V and 1 from J, leaving 7 bases between them. CDR1 is MGHRA, CDR2 YSYEKL, per germline. CDR3 size: 14 residues. The CDR3, as DNA: TGCGCCAGCAGCCAAGAGGCCCCTTCCTACGAGCAGTACTTC. It specifies CASSQEAPSYEQYF.

The gene calls are TRBV28 and TRBJ1-2, with D tentatively TRBD1 (5 bases). Germline values: CDR1 MDHEN, CDR2 SYDVKM. Trimming left V 4 bases short and J 1 base short, with 16 bases between. The CDR3 loop spans 16 amino acids. The CDR3 DNA reads as TGTGCCAGCAGTTCCGCCGGGGGGAGAAGTAACTATGGCTACACCTTC. This translates into CASSSAGGRSNYGYTF.

The V and J genes are TRBV3-1 (or the pseudogene TRBV3-2) and TRBJ2-2; D is unresolved. The CDR3 runs 15 residues. Germline CDR1 LGHDT, CDR2 YNNKEL (reference sequence). V lost 6 bases and J lost 4, with 15 bases in between. CDR3 sequence: CASSLTLPSTGELFF. The CDR3 bases are TGTGCCAGCAGTCTTACTTTACCGAGCACCGGGGAGCTGTTTTTT.

The chain recombines TRBV15 with TRBJ2-2; tentatively, D is TRBD2 (6 bases). Trimming took 3 bases from V and 2 from J, leaving 19 bases between them. Germline loops: CDR1 LNHNV, CDR2 YYDKDF (reference sequence). The CDR3 runs 18 residues. The CDR3 is CATSRSTGTYYNTGELFF. CDR3 sequence (DNA): TGTGCCACCAGCAGGAGTACCGGGACTTACTATAACACCGGGGAGCTGTTTTTT.

V usage is TRBV6-5 and J usage is TRBJ1-6, with TRBD1 identical over 7 bases. The CDR3 spans 14 residues. V was pared by 5 bases and J by 6 bases, with 4 bases of the junction left unmatched. The germline gives CDR1 MNHEY, CDR2 SVGAGI. The DNA of the CDR3 is TGTGCCAGCAGTACAGGGGTGGGTAATTCACCCCTCCACTTT. This codes for CASSTGVGNSPLHF.

The genes are TRBV7-9 and TRBJ1-4, with 9 bases aligning to TRBD1. The junction had 11 bases not matched to a gene; V was cut back by 4 bases and J by 8 bases. Germline V gene lookup returns CDR1 SEHNR and CDR2 FQNEAQ (reference sequence). CDR3 length equals 16 residues. In DNA, the CDR3 is TGTGCCAGCAGCTCGTGGGGGACAGGGAAGGACGAAAAACTGTTTTTT. This gives the protein CASSSWGTGKDEKLFF.

The V and J genes are TRBV5-6 and TRBJ1-2; 7 bases fit TRBD1. CDR3 length: 14 residues. Germline V gives CDR1 SGHDT, CDR2 YYEEEE. J lost 6 bases, V lost 0 bases, and 5 bases had no gene match. In DNA, the CDR3 is TGTGCCAGCAGCTTGGGACAGGGTTTGAATGGCTACACCTTC. Amino acids: CASSLGQGLNGYTF.

This rearrangement joins TRBV3-1 (or the pseudogene TRBV3-2) to TRBJ2-1; 12 bases fit TRBD2. The CDR3 totals 15 residues. CDR1 is LGHDT and CDR2 is YNNKEL in the germline V gene (reference sequence). Trimming took 4 bases from V and 12 from J; bases not matched to a gene: 10. DNA for the CDR3: TGTGCCAGCAGCCTTGGACTAGCGGGGCAGAGTGGGCAGTTCTTC. Its protein product is CASSLGLAGQSGQFF.

V gene TRBV19 combines with J gene TRBJ1-1; possible D gene TRBD1, 5 bases. The CDR3 is 15 amino acids. Germline CDR1 reads LNHDA; CDR2 reads SQIVND (reference sequence). V lost 8 bases and J lost 4, with 20 bases in between. The CDR3 protein is CASRPEILTVTEAFF. The CDR3 nucleotides are TGTGCCAGTCGACCGGAAATCTTGACAGTCACTGAAGCTTTCTTT. The full variable domain, in which reference TRBV19 and TRBJ1-1 provide the parts outside the CDR3, is DGGITQSPKYLFRKEGQNVTLSCEQNLNHDAMYWYRQDPGQGLRLIYYSQIVNDFQKGDIAEGYSVSREKKESFPLTVTSAQKNPTAFYLCASRPEILTVTEAFFGQGTRLTVV.

CDR3 amino acids: CASTSGPTEAFF. The CDR3 nucleotides read TGTGCCAGTACCTCCGGTCCCACTGAAGCTTTCTTT. The chain is built from TRBV19 and TRBJ1-1; D ambiguous. The CDR3 covers 12 residues. CDR1 LNHDA and CDR2 SQIVND come from the germline V gene (reference sequence). V lost 7 bases and J lost 4, with 10 bases in between.